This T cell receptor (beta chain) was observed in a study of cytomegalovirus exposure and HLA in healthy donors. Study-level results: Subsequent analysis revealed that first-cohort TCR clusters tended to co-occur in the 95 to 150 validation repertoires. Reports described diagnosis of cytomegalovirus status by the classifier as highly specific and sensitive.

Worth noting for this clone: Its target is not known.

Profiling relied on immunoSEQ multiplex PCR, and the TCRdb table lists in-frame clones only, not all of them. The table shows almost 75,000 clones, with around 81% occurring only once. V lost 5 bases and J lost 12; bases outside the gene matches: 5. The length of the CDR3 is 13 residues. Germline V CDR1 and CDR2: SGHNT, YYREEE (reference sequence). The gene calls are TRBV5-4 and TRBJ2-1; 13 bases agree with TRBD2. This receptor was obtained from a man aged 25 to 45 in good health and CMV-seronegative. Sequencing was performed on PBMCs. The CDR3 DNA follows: TGTGCCAGCAGGCCGGGACTAGCGGGACCGCAGTTCTTC. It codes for CASRPGLAGPQFF.